Shown below are 20 T cell receptor beta chains from a single sample sequenced in a study of blood T cell repertoires in COVID-19. Clones were sequenced by immunoSEQ multiplex PCR, and TCRdb holds only the in-frame ones, with some missing. The sample consists of about 240,000 clones, 85% to 90% of them appearing once. Input material: PBMCs or T cells enriched from blood (not recorded which). These receptors came from a woman between 25 and 40 years old who had recovered from COVID-19.

This chain joins TRBV6-5 and TRBJ1-1; 7 bases fit TRBD1. Germline V gives CDR1 MNHEY, CDR2 SVGAGI. The trim removed 3 bases at V and 5 bases at J, leaving 6 bases unmatched. The CDR3 contains 14 residues. CDR3 loop: CASSYDRERTEAFF. The CDR3 DNA follows: TGTGCCAGCAGTTATGACAGGGAGAGGACTGAAGCTTTCTTT.

The chain combines TRBV19 with TRBJ1-1; the D gene is possibly TRBD1 (5 bases). Germline V gene lookup returns CDR1 LNHDA and CDR2 SQIVND (reference sequence). This CDR3 has 13 amino acids. V was clipped by 8 bases and J by 4 bases, with 14 bases between them. The CDR3 protein is CASGEGLGTEAFF. DNA of the CDR3: TGTGCCAGTGGGGAGGGACTGGGCACTGAAGCTTTCTTT. Full variable domain (outside the CDR3, taken from reference TRBV19 and TRBJ1-1): DGGITQSPKYLFRKEGQNVTLSCEQNLNHDAMYWYRQDPGQGLRLIYYSQIVNDFQKGDIAEGYSVSREKKESFPLTVTSAQKNPTAFYLCASGEGLGTEAFFGQGTRLTVV.

The chain recombines TRBV2 with TRBJ1-1; tentatively, D is TRBD1 (6 bases). V gave up 8 bases and J gave up 1 base, with 14 bases separating them. The CDR3 covers 14 residues. Germline V gene lookup returns CDR1 SNHLY and CDR2 FYNNEI. This CDR3 is CASSRGGANTEAFF. Written as DNA, the CDR3 is TGTGCCAGCTCAAGAGGGGGGGCGAACACTGAAGCTTTCTTT. The whole variable domain, remainder taken from reference TRBV2 and TRBJ1-1, is EPEVTQTPSHQVTQMGQEVILRCVPISNHLYFYWYRQILGQKVEFLVSFYNNEISEKSEIFDDQFSVERPDGSNFTLKIRSTKLEDSAMYFCASSRGGANTEAFFGQGTRLTVV.

This clone was detected only a few times. The rearrangement uses TRBV30 and TRBJ1-1, with D tentatively TRBD1 (6 bases). This CDR3 has 12 residues. Germline CDR1 GTSNPN, CDR2 SVGIG (reference sequence). V lost 7 bases and J lost 5, with 14 bases in between. CDR3 in DNA: TGTGCCTTGACAACAGGGTGGACTGAAGCTTTCTTT. Translated: CALTTGWTEAFF.

The rearrangement uses TRBV24-1 and TRBJ2-5; 12 bases are shared with TRBD2. The CDR3 sequence is 17 residues long. Germline values: CDR1 KGHDR, CDR2 SFDVKD. V gave up 3 bases and J gave up 2 bases; unmatched junction bases: 6. The CDR3 reads CATSDKRLAGGQETQYF. DNA of the CDR3: TGTGCCACCAGTGATAAACGGCTAGCGGGAGGGCAAGAGACCCAGTACTTC.

The gene calls are TRBV7-2 and TRBJ2-2; D is ambiguous. Germline V gene sequence: CDR1 SGHTA, CDR2 FQGNSA. The CDR3 totals 15 residues. The germline V and J ends were trimmed by 0 bases and 6 bases, with 11 bases remaining between them. CDR3 nucleotide sequence: TGTGCCAGCAGCTTAGCCCCACGACTCGCCGGGGAGCTGTTTTTT. Its translation is CASSLAPRLAGELFF.

This sequence joins TRBV30 and TRBJ1-1; a possible D gene is TRBD1 (6 bases). The germline gives CDR1 GTSNPN, CDR2 SVGIG (reference sequence). Trimming stripped 3 bases from V and 0 bases from J, with 11 bases between. The CDR3 runs 14 residues. In DNA, the CDR3 is TGTGCCTGGAGCCAGGGGAGAGTGAACACTGAAGCTTTCTTT. This translates into CAWSQGRVNTEAFF.

This sequence joins TRBV18 and TRBJ1-1; possible D gene TRBD1, 6 bases. Germline V CDR1 and CDR2: KGHSH, LQKENI. The V end was cut by 7 bases, the J end by 0 bases, with 12 bases between. There are 14 residues in the CDR3. CDR3 protein: CASFRTAMNTEAFF. CDR3 coding DNA: TGTGCCAGCTTCCGGACAGCCATGAACACTGAAGCTTTCTTT.

This clone was seen a few times. V gene TRBV6-2 or TRBV6-3 combines with J gene TRBJ1-5; D unresolved. Trimming cost V 6 bases and J 5 bases, with 11 bases left between them. CDR1 is MNHEY, CDR2 SVGEGT, per germline. CDR3 length: 13 residues. CDR3 residues: CASSWRAHQPQHF. The CDR3 DNA reads as TGTGCCAGCAGCTGGAGGGCCCATCAGCCCCAGCATTTT.

The J gene is TRBJ2-7, the V gene TRBV29-1, with 10 bases matching TRBD1. V shed 6 bases, J shed 2 bases, and the junction held 10 bases outside the gene matches. This CDR3 contains 15 residues. In germline, CDR1 is SQVTM, CDR2 ANQGSEA. CDR3 nucleotides: TGCAGCGTCTCACCCGGGACAGGGGAGGCCTACGAGCAGTACTTC. It encodes CSVSPGTGEAYEQYF.

The chain is built from TRBV10-2 and TRBJ1-1; 7 bases match TRBD1. The germline V gene encodes CDR1 WSHSY and CDR2 SAAADI. V shed 3 bases and J 5 bases; nucleotides not matched to a gene: 9. CDR3 size: 15 residues. The chain's CDR3 is CASSDDIRTGTEAFF. CDR3 DNA: TGCGCCAGCAGTGATGATATTAGGACAGGAACTGAAGCTTTCTTT.

This chain connects TRBV7-9 to TRBJ2-1; D is unclear. V was trimmed by 5 bases and J by 4 bases, leaving 18 bases between them. The CDR3 is 16 amino acids. Germline V gene data show CDR1 as SEHNR and CDR2 as FQNEAQ (reference sequence). This chain's CDR3 is CASSARIGQLYNEQFF. The DNA of the CDR3 is TGTGCCAGCAGCGCGAGAATTGGGCAACTTTACAATGAGCAGTTCTTC.

This clone was seen once. The CDR3 sequence is CASSPHTSPGELFF. The DNA for the CDR3 is TGTGCCAGCAGTCCCCATACTTCGCCCGGGGAGCTGTTTTTT. The J gene is TRBJ2-2, the V gene TRBV28; unclear D gene. V gave up 5 bases and J gave up 6 bases, with 13 bases separating them. Germline values: CDR1 MDHEN, CDR2 SYDVKM. This CDR3 has 14 residues.

The V gene is TRBV5-1, the J gene TRBJ1-1; 9 bases map to TRBD1. Germline trimming cut 2 bases from V and 5 bases from J; bases unmatched to any gene: 10. CDR1 and CDR2 from the germline V gene are SGHRS and YFSETQ. This CDR3 is built from 16 residues. This chain's CDR3 is CASSFTGGAGGTEAFF. The CDR3 DNA sequence: TGCGCCAGCAGCTTTACAGGGGGCGCCGGTGGAACTGAAGCTTTCTTT.

CDR3 residues: CASSLWQGSTDTQYF. DNA for the CDR3: TGTGCCAGCAGTTTATGGCAGGGAAGCACAGATACGCAGTATTTT. This chain uses TRBV27 with TRBJ2-3, with TRBD1 as a possible D gene (5 bases). Between the trimmed V and J ends, which lost 1 base and 0 bases, there was a span of 8 bases. There are 15 residues in the CDR3. Germline V gene sequence: CDR1 MNHEY, CDR2 SMNVEV (reference sequence).

The genes are TRBV9 and TRBJ1-2, with D possibly TRBD1 on 5 matching bases. Germline lookup yields CDR1 SGDLS and CDR2 YYNGEE. The CDR3 totals 12 residues. The V gene lost 5 bases and the J gene lost 2 bases, with 7 bases spanning the gap. The CDR3 DNA reads as TGTGCCAGCAGGGACACCAACTATGGCTACACCTTC. As protein: CASRDTNYGYTF.

The chain employs TRBV30 and TRBJ2-7; D is possibly TRBD1 (6 bases). The CDR3 length is 13 residues. The germline V and J ends were trimmed by 1 base and 4 bases, with 11 bases remaining between them. Germline values: CDR1 GTSNPN, CDR2 SVGIG (reference sequence). CDR3 region: CAWSAGVSYEQYF. The CDR3 DNA follows: TGTGCCTGGAGTGCAGGGGTCAGTTACGAGCAGTACTTC.

This CDR3 is CATSRPNPGQGYGYTF. CDR3 nucleotide sequence: TGTGCCACCAGCAGACCTAATCCGGGACAGGGCTATGGCTACACCTTC. The chain has TRBV15 and TRBJ1-2; TRBD1 matches 9 bases. The V gene's germline CDR1 is LNHNV and CDR2 YYDKDF (reference sequence). The V and J ends lost 2 bases and 4 bases, in that order; junction bases with no gene match: 8. This CDR3 has 16 amino acids.

The chain employs TRBV7-6 and TRBJ2-7, with 9 bases lining up with TRBD1. V lost 1 base to trimming and J lost 5 bases; unmatched junction nucleotides: 6. CDR1 and CDR2 (germline): SGHVS, FNYEAQ. The CDR3 extends over 15 amino acids. CDR3 nucleotide sequence: TGTGCCAGCAGCTTAGGTACAGGGGGCTTAAACGAGCAGTACTTC. This sequence encodes CASSLGTGGLNEQYF.

CDR3 amino acids: CASLNSGRSTDTQYF. CDR3 sequence (DNA): TGTGCAAGCCTGAATAGCGGGAGGAGCACAGATACGCAGTATTTT. The gene calls are TRBV19 and TRBJ2-3; the match to TRBD2 covers 10 bases. The CDR3 contains 15 residues. Germline CDR1 reads LNHDA; CDR2 reads SQIVND (reference sequence).